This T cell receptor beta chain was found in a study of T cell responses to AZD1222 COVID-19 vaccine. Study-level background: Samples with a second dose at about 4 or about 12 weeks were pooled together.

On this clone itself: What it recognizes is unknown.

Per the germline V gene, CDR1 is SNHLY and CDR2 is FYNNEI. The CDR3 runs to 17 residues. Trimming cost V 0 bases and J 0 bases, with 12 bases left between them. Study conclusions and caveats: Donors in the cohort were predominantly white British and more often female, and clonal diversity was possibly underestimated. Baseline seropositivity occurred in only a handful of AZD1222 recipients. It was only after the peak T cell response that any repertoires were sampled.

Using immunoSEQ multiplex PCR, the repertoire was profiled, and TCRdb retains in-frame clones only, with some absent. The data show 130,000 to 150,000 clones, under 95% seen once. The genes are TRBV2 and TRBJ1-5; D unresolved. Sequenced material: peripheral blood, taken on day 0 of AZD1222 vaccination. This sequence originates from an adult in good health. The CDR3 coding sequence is TGTGCCAGCAGTGAAGCGCTTCGGGTGTTTAGCAATCAGCCCCAGCATTTT. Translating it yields CASSEALRVFSNQPQHF.